This T cell receptor beta chain derives from a study of blood T cells in healthy people across ages. With a J-beta primer mix and a sample-barcoded 5' primer, a second PCR ran about 6 to 11 cycles. TCRdb passed the 5' RACE reads through MiXCR, listing each CDR3 protein once. The sample holds around 690,000 distinct CDR3 sequences; under 70% are singletons and the top ten take 30% to 45%. With 5 bases removed from V and 5 bases from J, the gap between germline ends came to 18 bases. The CDR3 runs to 15 residues. Germline CDR1 is SEHNR and CDR2 is FQNEAQ (reference sequence). Sequencing input: blood. This TCR derives from a man aged 55 to 69 in good health. This sequence joins TRBV7-9 and TRBJ2-5; tentative D call: TRBD1 (5 bases). The DNA for the CDR3 is TGTGCCAGCAGCCCTAGGGGTGACGCGTCGGAGACCCAGTACTTC. Its translation: CASSPRGDASETQYF.